These 15 T cell receptor beta chains were all obtained from the same sample, sequenced in a study of blood T cell repertoires in COVID-19. Method: immunoSEQ multiplex PCR; TCRdb's copy keeps in-frame clones and lacks some. The table has about 93,000 clones, more than 65% seen once. The specimen sequenced was peripheral blood. These receptors were taken from a human donor in a cohort sampled during active COVID-19.

The J gene is TRBJ1-2, the V gene TRBV4-2, with D perhaps matching TRBD1 (6 bases). Germline CDR1 reads LGHNA; CDR2 reads YNFKEQ. The CDR3 runs 16 residues. V lost 2 bases, J lost 1 base, and 14 bases lay in between. CDR3 residues: CASSQFEDSDNYGYTF. The CDR3 bases are TGTGCCAGCAGCCAATTTGAGGACAGCGATAACTATGGCTACACCTTC.

This clone was seen only a few times. The chain couples TRBV7-8 to TRBJ2-2; 9 nucleotides line up with TRBD1. This CDR3 is built from 14 residues. The ends lost 5 bases at V and 6 bases at J; junction bases unmatched: 4. CDR1 and CDR2 from the germline V gene are SGHVS and FQNEAQ. Written as DNA, the CDR3 is TGTGCCAGCAGCCCCAGACAGGGGGCCGGGGAGCTGTTTTTT. Translating it yields CASSPRQGAGELFF. Variable domain in full (rest from reference TRBV7-8 and TRBJ2-2): GAGVSQSPRYKVAKRGQDVALRCDPISGHVSLFWYQQALGQGPEFLTYFQNEAQLDKSGLPSDRFFAERPEGSVSTLKIQRTQQEDSAVYLCASSPRQGAGELFFGEGSRLTVL.

This clone showed up just once. This chain links TRBV23-1 with TRBJ1-5; D is undetermined. TRBV23-1 is placed among ORFs of uncertain function. The V end lost 10 bases, the J end lost 2 bases, and 27 bases lay between the germline ends. CDR3 length: 18 amino acids. CDR3 in DNA: TGCGCCACCCCAAACATAATCTGTGTATGTGATCGCAATCAGCCCCAGCATTTT. Translating it yields CATPNIICVCDRNQPQHF.

The V and J genes are TRBV5-1 and TRBJ2-1; 9 positions agree with TRBD2. The germline V gene encodes CDR1 SGHRS and CDR2 YFSETQ. The CDR3 extends over 15 amino acids. V was clipped by 0 bases and J by 6 bases; unmatched bases: 4. CDR3 bases: TGCGCCAGCAGCTTGGCTGCTAGCGGGACCAATGAGCAGTTCTTC. It encodes CASSLAASGTNEQFF. Variable domain in full (rest from reference TRBV5-1 and TRBJ2-1): KAGVTQTPRYLIKTRGQQVTLSCSPISGHRSVSWYQQTPGQGLQFLFEYFSETQRNKGNFPGRFSGRQFSNSRSEMNVSTLELGDSALYLCASSLAASGTNEQFFGPGTRLTVL.

As to this clone: Other nucleotide sequences from this sample produce the same CDR3. This chain connects TRBV5-1 to TRBJ2-3; TRBD1 matches 9 bases. This CDR3 has 15 residues. Germline lookup yields CDR1 SGHRS and CDR2 YFSETQ. V lost 4 bases, J lost 2 bases, and 5 bases stayed unmatched. Here the CDR3 reads CASSRTGASTDTQYF. The CDR3 DNA reads as TGCGCCAGCAGCCGGACAGGGGCTTCCACAGATACGCAGTATTTT. Full variable domain (outside the CDR3, taken from reference TRBV5-1 and TRBJ2-3): KAGVTQTPRYLIKTRGQQVTLSCSPISGHRSVSWYQQTPGQGLQFLFEYFSETQRNKGNFPGRFSGRQFSNSRSEMNVSTLELGDSALYLCASSRTGASTDTQYFGPGTRLTVL.

The chain is built from TRBV2 and TRBJ2-1; 8 bases are shared with TRBD1. The trim removed 6 bases at V and 5 bases at J, leaving 9 bases unmatched. This CDR3 spans 15 amino acids. Per germline, CDR1 SNHLY and CDR2 FYNNEI. Written as DNA, the CDR3 is TGTGCCAGCAGCACTGACAGGGGCAGGAACAATGAGCAGTTCTTC. It codes for CASSTDRGRNNEQFF.

The chain recombines TRBV18 with TRBJ2-3; D is possibly TRBD2 (5 bases). The CDR3 covers 14 residues. CDR1 is KGHSH and CDR2 is LQKENI in the germline V gene. The V end was cut by 3 bases, the J end by 0 bases, with 7 bases between. The CDR3 bases are TGTGCCAGCTCACCCCAGCGGAGCACAGATACGCAGTATTTT. As protein: CASSPQRSTDTQYF.

This clone is medium-sized in the sample. The chain employs TRBV4-2 and TRBJ2-2; D is perhaps TRBD1 (5 bases). Trimming pared 6 bases from V and 7 bases from J, leaving 9 bases between. This CDR3 has 12 amino acids. Germline CDR1 reads LGHNA; CDR2 reads YNFKEQ. This CDR3 reads CASSLTGGELFF. CDR3 sequence (DNA): TGTGCCAGCAGTCTAACAGGCGGGGAGCTGTTTTTT.

The chain links TRBV28 to TRBJ2-7; weak D call: TRBD2 (6 bases). Deletions cut 3 bases from V and 2 bases from J, with 17 bases between. The CDR3 is 16 residues long. The germline V gene encodes CDR1 MDHEN and CDR2 SYDVKM. The CDR3: CASSFRGGGFPYEQYF. DNA of the CDR3: TGTGCCAGCAGTTTTAGGGGTGGGGGGTTCCCCTACGAGCAGTACTTC.

This chain connects TRBV28 to TRBJ1-2, with 11 bases matching TRBD1. Germline CDR1 MDHEN, CDR2 SYDVKM. The J segment lost 5 bases and the V segment lost 3 bases, leaving 8 bases of the junction unmatched. CDR3 length: 16 residues. CDR3 residues: CASSFPPGQGAYGYTF. The CDR3, as DNA: TGTGCCAGCAGTTTCCCCCCCGGACAGGGGGCGTATGGCTACACCTTC.

The chain couples TRBV12-3 or TRBV12-4 to TRBJ1-1; possibly TRBD1 for D (5 bases). The CDR3 covers 13 residues. V shed 2 bases and J shed 7 bases, with 11 bases lying between them. The CDR3 nucleotides read TGTGCCAGCAGTTTAATCGGGGGAATTGAAGCTTTCTTT. Its translation: CASSLIGGIEAFF.

The chain uses TRBV5-1 and TRBJ2-6, with 14 bases that match TRBD2. The CDR3 extends over 22 amino acids. Germline CDR1 reads SGHRS; CDR2 reads YFSETQ. J lost 0 bases, V lost 4 bases, and 15 bases had no gene match. Written as DNA, the CDR3 is TGCGCCAGCAGCACGGGACTAGCGGGGGTGCCAGCGACGAGCTCTGGGGCCAACGTCCTGACTTTC. Encoded protein: CASSTGLAGVPATSSGANVLTF.

The CDR3: CASSYLRDEDNEQFF. The DNA of the CDR3 is TGTGCCAGCAGCTACCTGCGGGATGAGGACAATGAGCAGTTCTTC. V and J are TRBV7-8 and TRBJ2-1; maybe TRBD2 (6 bases). V shed 4 bases and J shed 5 bases, with 15 bases lying between them. Germline CDR1 reads SGHVS; CDR2 reads FQNEAQ. This CDR3 comprises 15 residues.

V gene TRBV6-1 combines with J gene TRBJ2-7; possibly TRBD2 for D (6 bases). Germline loops: CDR1 MNHNS, CDR2 SASEGT. This CDR3 contains 16 residues. The V gene lost 4 bases and the J gene lost 3 bases, with 19 bases spanning the gap. CDR3 nucleotide sequence: TGTGCCAGCAGTGGGGGGGATGGCGGAGACTACTACGAGCAGTACTTC. This gives the protein CASSGGDGGDYYEQYF.

The rearrangement links TRBV6-5 to TRBJ1-5; D may be TRBD1 (6 bases). In germline, CDR1 is MNHEY, CDR2 SVGAGI. The CDR3 consists of 15 residues. Trimming cost V 7 bases and J 2 bases, with 15 bases left between them. CDR3 bases: TGTGCCAGCACTCCTGCCCGGACAGGCAATCAGCCCCAGCATTTT. This gives the protein CASTPARTGNQPQHF.